These 5 T cell receptor beta chains were sequenced from one sample in a study of blood T cell repertoires in COVID-19 (dated by TCRdb to 2018 to 2020). The method behind the library was the immunoSEQ multiplex PCR assay. The source is immuneACCESS, and TCRdb retained only in-frame sequences with V and J called. Part of the clones is not carried over; for the studies checked, unresolved V genes explain less than half of this, and the remainder is unexplained. The sample data list about 210,000 clones, and roughly 87% of these were observed just once. The leading ten clones occupy under 13% of the sample. Sequencing was performed on PBMCs or T cells enriched from blood (not recorded which). These receptors were obtained from a man younger than 30 with acute COVID-19.

On this clone itself: Sequence at one end of the junction differs from germline and may be a read error. Here the CDR3 reads CASSLTGTGIEQYF. DNA for the CDR3: TGCGCCAGCAGTTTAACCGGGACAGGGATAGAGCAGTACTTC. This chain links TRBV28 with TRBJ2-7; 9 bases map to TRBD1. The V gene's germline CDR1 is MDHEN and CDR2 SYDVKM. The CDR3 length is 14 residues.

The chain combines TRBV5-6 with TRBJ2-2; weak D call: TRBD2 (6 bases). The CDR3 consists of 15 residues. The V gene's germline CDR1 is SGHDT and CDR2 YYEEEE. The V end was cut by 6 bases, the J end by 6 bases, with 18 bases between. The CDR3 sequence: CASIPGTQTSGELFF. The CDR3 region has the DNA TGTGCCAGCATACCCGGGACTCAAACATCCGGGGAGCTGTTTTTT.

The V gene is TRBV27, the J gene TRBJ2-7; 11 nucleotides line up with TRBD2. CDR1 and CDR2 from the germline V gene are MNHEY and SMNVEV (reference sequence). This CDR3 has 14 amino acids. With 6 bases clipped from V and 3 bases from J, the junction kept 4 bases outside the gene matches. CDR3 in amino acids: CASSWGTSGYEQYF. CDR3 DNA sequence: TGTGCCAGCAGCTGGGGGACTAGCGGCTACGAGCAGTACTTC.

V gene TRBV7-3 combines with J gene TRBJ1-1, with 7 bases lining up with TRBD1. This CDR3 has 14 amino acids. The V and J ends lost 3 bases and 1 base, in that order; junction bases with no gene match: 2. Germline CDR1 and CDR2: SGHTA and FQGTGA. The CDR3: CASSFQGENTEAFF. As DNA, the CDR3 is TGTGCCAGCAGCTTCCAGGGGGAGAACACTGAAGCTTTCTTT.

This chain joins TRBV27 and TRBJ1-5, with 10 nucleotides matching TRBD1. The V gene's germline CDR1 is MNHEY and CDR2 SMNVEV (reference sequence). J gave up 3 bases and V 5 bases, and 7 bases lay outside the gene matches. This CDR3 contains 16 residues. CDR3 protein: CASSPWTGGVNQPQHF. In nucleotides, the CDR3 is TGTGCCAGCAGTCCCTGGACAGGGGGGGTCAATCAGCCCCAGCATTTT.